The next 8 T cell receptor beta chains were all read from a single sample in a study of identical twins. MiXCR was run by TCRdb on the 5' RACE reads, yielding one entry per CDR3 protein. The data show 350,000 or so distinct CDR3 sequences, roughly 9% seen once. Specimen: naive T cells sorted from blood. These receptors were taken from a woman between 45 and 60 years old in good health.

There are many counts of this clonotype. The chain joins TRBV20-1 to TRBJ2-1; 9 bases fit TRBD2. V trimming: 6 bases; J trimming: 9 bases; junction bases outside the gene matches: 15. CDR1 and CDR2 from the germline V gene are DFQATT and SNEGSKA (reference sequence). The CDR3 covers 15 residues. CDR3 coding DNA: TGCAGTGCCCCAGGGGGGCTAGCGGGATTGACTGAGCAGTTCTTC. This encodes CSAPGGLAGLTEQFF.

This clonotype was seen many times. CDR3 amino acids: CAISESQGRVTGELFF. The CDR3 DNA reads TGTGCCATCAGTGAGTCACAGGGCCGCGTTACCGGGGAGCTGTTTTTT. The chain combines TRBV10-3 with TRBJ2-2; the D gene is possibly TRBD1 (6 bases). The CDR3 is 16 residues long. Germline CDR1 is ENHRY and CDR2 is SYGVKD. Trimming shortened V by 0 bases and J by 5 bases, and 13 bases separated the two germline ends.

This clonotype was found many times. V usage is TRBV7-9 and J usage is TRBJ2-7; 9 nucleotides match TRBD1. With 2 bases clipped from V and 6 bases from J, the junction kept 11 bases outside the gene matches. Germline CDR1 SEHNR, CDR2 FQNEAQ (reference sequence). The CDR3 spans 16 residues. CDR3 protein: CASSLTPGQGRIEQYF. For the CDR3, the DNA is TGTGCCAGCAGCTTAACTCCGGGACAGGGACGCATCGAGCAGTACTTC.

This clonotype was counted a few times. The genes are TRBV5-1 and TRBJ1-3; D gene ambiguous. The CDR3 has 15 residues. Germline V gene data show CDR1 as SGHRS and CDR2 as YFSETQ. The V gene lost 4 bases and the J gene lost 1 base, with 12 bases spanning the gap. CDR3 sequence reads: CASSLDPSSGNTIYF. The CDR3 DNA follows: TGCGCCAGCAGCCTTGACCCTTCGTCTGGAAACACCATATATTTT. Filled out from reference TRBV5-1 and TRBJ1-3, the complete variable domain reads KAGVTQTPRYLIKTRGQQVTLSCSPISGHRSVSWYQQTPGQGLQFLFEYFSETQRNKGNFPGRFSGRQFSNSRSEMNVSTLELGDSALYLCASSLDPSSGNTIYFGEGSWLTVV.

Here the CDR3 DNA reads TGTGCCAGCAGCGCCGGGACCCCTCTATTCCGCGAGCAGTACGTC. It specifies CASSAGTPLFREQYV. This chain connects TRBV27 to TRBJ2-7; either TRBD1 or TRBD2 may fit D (5 bases each). Germline V lookup: CDR1 MNHEY, CDR2 SMNVEV (reference sequence). Deletions cut 6 bases from V and 6 bases from J, with 21 bases between. The CDR3 extends over 15 amino acids.

The rearrangement links TRBV20-1 to TRBJ2-2; TRBD1 matches at 8 bases. Looked up from germline, CDR1 is DFQATT and CDR2 is SNEGSKA (reference sequence). This CDR3 comprises 12 residues. V shed 6 bases, J shed 8 bases, and the junction held 5 bases outside the gene matches. The CDR3 reads CSADRVDGELFF. CDR3 sequence (DNA): TGCAGTGCGGACAGGGTTGATGGGGAGCTGTTTTTT.

This clonotype was counted between two and nine times. V is TRBV11-2 and J is TRBJ2-7, with 10 bases matching TRBD2. This CDR3 region has 17 residues. From germline, CDR1 is SGHAT and CDR2 FQNNGV. The V and J ends lost 1 base and 4 bases, in that order; junction bases with no gene match: 10. The CDR3 DNA follows: TGTGCCAGCAGCTTAGGCCAGCTAGCGGGAGCCCCTTACGAGCAGTACGTC. This encodes CASSLGQLAGAPYEQYV.

The chain joins TRBV7-2 to TRBJ1-2; no reliable D call. V was shortened by 1 base and J by 4 bases, with 13 bases between the two germline ends. The CDR3 covers 15 residues. Germline CDR1 SGHTA, CDR2 FQGNSA. CDR3 sequence reads: CASSLVPRTFYGYTF. CDR3 DNA sequence: TGTGCCAGCAGCTTAGTTCCCAGGACTTTCTATGGCTACACCTTC.